Listed here are 14 T cell receptor beta chains from one sample, sequenced in a study of post-analysis software for immune sequencing data. Study outcomes and limitations: With TRBV5-6, TRBV5-1 and TRBV20-1 included, about five TRBV segments were more frequent in patients than in controls.

Researchers reported that TCR beta cDNA libraries carried unique molecular identifiers. TCRdb redid the calling of the PCR reads with MiXCR, one entry per CDR3 protein. The data hold about 570,000 distinct CDR3 sequences, with roughly 34% observed a single time. These receptors' targets are unknown. Sequencing input: blood. These receptors originate from a girl aged 2-17 years with multiple sclerosis.

In the case of this clonotype: One junction end does not reproduce the germline sequence, and a read error may be involved. J is TRBJ1-5 and V is TRBV20-1, with 7 bases matching TRBD1. This CDR3 contains 17 residues. The germline CDR1 and CDR2 sequences are DFQATT and SNEGSKA (reference sequence). The CDR3 nucleotides read TGTAGTGCTAGAGATTTGCCCCTCAGCCGGACAGGACAGCCCCAGCATTTT. Its protein is CSARDLPLSRTGQPQHF.

CDR3 residues: CASSPVGGDGLYEQYF. The CDR3 bases are TGTGCCAGCAGCCCGGTCGGCGGGGACGGGCTCTACGAGCAGTACTTC. V gene TRBV13 combines with J gene TRBJ2-4, with D perhaps matching TRBD2 (6 bases). The J call may be wrong; the DNA end is better matched by TRBJ2-7. This CDR3 has 16 residues. Germline V gives CDR1 PRHDT, CDR2 FYEKMQ (reference sequence).

Comment on this clonotype: Compared with germline, one end of the junction differs, possibly owing to a read error. The rearrangement links TRBV27 to TRBJ1-6; TRBD1 is a possible D gene (5 bases). This CDR3 region has 16 residues. The V gene's germline CDR1 is MNHEY and CDR2 SMNVEV (reference sequence). The CDR3 nucleotides read TGTACCAGCAGCTCCGGGGCCCTTTCTTATAATTCACCCCTCCACTTT. Protein product: CTSSSGALSYNSPLHF.

This clonotype has only a few counts. The chain has TRBV10-3 and TRBJ2-1, with 7 bases fitting TRBD1. The length of the CDR3 is 13 residues. J was trimmed by 4 bases and V by 11 bases; bases with no gene match: 8. Germline V gene lookup returns CDR1 ENHRY and CDR2 SYGVKD. For the CDR3, the DNA is TGTGCCTGCGGTGGGACAGCTTACAATGAGCAGTTCTTC. Translated: CACGGTAYNEQFF.

This clonotype has a handful of counts. The gene calls are TRBV7-9 and TRBJ1-5, with a possible D match to TRBD1 (5 bases). This CDR3 region has 18 residues. In germline, CDR1 is SEHNR, CDR2 FQNEAQ (reference sequence). V was shortened by 0 bases and J by 3 bases, with 18 bases between the two germline ends. The chain's CDR3 is CASSLAGAGTAFNQPQHF. DNA for the CDR3: TGTGCCAGCAGCTTAGCCGGTGCGGGGACGGCCTTCAATCAGCCCCAGCATTTT.

This clonotype came up many times. The DNA of the CDR3 is TGTGCCAGCAGCCAAGATGGGGGGACTAGCGGGGGGGGCACAGATACGCAGTATTTT. Translating it yields CASSQDGGTSGGGTDTQYF. The rearrangement joins TRBV3-1 to TRBJ2-3; 16 nucleotides agree with TRBD2. Germline values: CDR1 LGHDT, CDR2 YNNKEL (reference sequence). V lost 0 bases, J lost 1 base, and 4 bases stayed unmatched. The CDR3 sequence is 19 residues long.

This clonotype came up a few times. The chain joins TRBV6-5 to TRBJ1-2; tentatively, D is TRBD1 (6 bases). V dropped 6 bases and J dropped 4 bases, with 12 bases sitting between them. Germline V gene lookup returns CDR1 MNHEY and CDR2 SVGAGI. CDR3 length: 13 amino acids. The CDR3 here is CASRRTETYGYTF. The CDR3 nucleotides are TGTGCCAGCAGGCGGACAGAGACCTATGGCTACACCTTC.

This clonotype was seen more than once but under ten times. The genes are TRBV20-1 and TRBJ2-7; D call uncertain. Germline V lookup: CDR1 DFQATT, CDR2 SNEGSKA (reference sequence). The CDR3 spans 12 residues. Trimming pared 0 bases from V and 3 bases from J, leaving 6 bases between. Here the CDR3 reads CSAREGIYEQYF. Written as DNA, the CDR3 is TGCAGTGCTAGAGAAGGGATCTACGAGCAGTACTTC.

This clonotype was seen once. The chain joins TRBV6-1 to TRBJ1-6, with 7 positions matching TRBD1. The junction had 7 bases not matched to a gene; V was cut back by 5 bases and J by 0 bases. In germline, CDR1 is MNHNS, CDR2 SASEGT. The length of the CDR3 is 17 residues. The CDR3 nucleotides read TGTGCCAGCAGTAGGGGGAACAGGGGCTCCTATAATTCACCCCTCCACTTT. This translates into CASSRGNRGSYNSPLHF.

This clonotype turned up a few times. The gene calls are TRBV10-3 and TRBJ1-2; possibly TRBD1 for D (5 bases). The germline gives CDR1 ENHRY, CDR2 SYGVKD. V was cut by 6 bases and J by 6 bases, with 11 bases left in between. The CDR3 consists of 12 residues. The CDR3: CAIRGPSDGYTF. The CDR3 nucleotides are TGTGCCATCAGGGGACCGTCTGATGGCTACACCTTC.

The chain couples TRBV9 to TRBJ1-5; no clear D gene. Deletions cut 1 base from V and 0 bases from J, with 8 bases between. Germline V gives CDR1 SGDLS, CDR2 YYNGEE. This CDR3 is 15 amino acids long. In DNA form, the CDR3 reads TGTGCCAGCAGCGTATCTCCAGATAGCAATCAGCCCCAGCATTTT. This sequence encodes CASSVSPDSNQPQHF.

This clonotype was seen a few times. J is TRBJ2-5 and V is TRBV7-9; 9 nucleotides line up with TRBD2. CDR3 size: 15 residues. Per germline, CDR1 SEHNR and CDR2 FQNEAQ (reference sequence). The J segment lost 1 base and the V segment lost 2 bases, leaving 2 bases of the junction unmatched. The CDR3 is CASSLKGLAQETQYF. CDR3 nucleotide sequence: TGTGCCAGCAGCTTAAAGGGACTAGCCCAAGAGACCCAGTACTTC.

The J gene is TRBJ2-3, the V gene TRBV6-4, with D tentatively TRBD1 or TRBD2 (5 bases each). Trimming shortened V by 8 bases and J by 2 bases, and 26 bases separated the two germline ends. Germline V gene data show CDR1 as MRHNA and CDR2 as SNTAGT. CDR3 length: 18 residues. The CDR3 DNA sequence: TGTGCCAGCTCCAAGAGAGGGACCGAAAGGTTGAACACAGATACGCAGTATTTT. Translated: CASSKRGTERLNTDTQYF.

As for this clonotype: One junction end does not reproduce the germline sequence, and a read error may be involved. This chain uses TRBV18 with TRBJ2-7, with a possible D match to TRBD1 (5 bases). CDR1 is KGHSH, CDR2 LQKENI, per germline. The CDR3 length is 17 residues. The CDR3 spells CANSPPAWQGRSYEQYF. DNA for the CDR3: TGTGCCAACTCACCACCGGCTTGGCAGGGCCGTTCCTACGAGCAGTACTTC.